A selection of T cell receptor beta chains follows, all from one sample in a study of PD-L1 blockade in urothelial cancer. Using immunoSEQ multiplex PCR, the repertoire was profiled, and TCRdb retains in-frame clones only, with some absent. The sample has some 53,000 clones, roughly 80% seen once. The source was PBMCs, collected around atezolizumab (anti-PD-L1) treatment. These receptor sequences come from a man in his 70s with urothelial cancer. Both conserved end residues are part of each CDR3. D genes are given only for firm matches. Size values are once, few and many counts, or a class for expanded clones, and some rows have none.

v_call	j_call	d_call	clone_size	cdr3_aa	cdr3_nt
TRBV5-5	TRBJ1-1	TRBD1	-	CASSFRDRGVNRVF	TGTGCCAGCAGCTTCAGGGACAGGGGGGTGAATCGAGTCTTT
TRBV19	TRBJ2-3	-	-	CAISEGADTQYF	TGTGCCATCAGCGAGGGCGCGGATACGCAGTATTTT
TRBV27	TRBJ2-3	-	-	CASSFYWGGSTDTQYF	TGTGCCAGCAGTTTTTATTGGGGAGGAAGCACAGATACGCAGTATTTT
TRBV5-4	TRBJ1-1	-	-	CASSLGGEAFF	TGTGCCAGCAGCTTGGGGGGCGAAGCTTTCTTT
TRBV6-6	TRBJ2-7	-	-	CASTTGGDYEQYF	TGTGCCAGCACCACAGGGGGGGACTACGAGCAGTACTTC
TRBV27	TRBJ2-7	TRBD1	-	CASRGTGPYEQYF	TGTGCCAGCAGGGGGACAGGGCCCTACGAGCAGTACTTC
TRBV7-7	TRBJ2-3	-	-	CASSLNRADTQYF	TGTGCTAGCAGCCTCAACCGGGCAGATACGCAGTATTTT
TRBV4-3	TRBJ2-3	TRBD2	once	CASSQDSLFGGALADTQYF	TGCGCCAGCAGCCAAGATTCTCTCTTCGGGGGGGCCTTGGCAGATACGCAGTATTTT
TRBV2	TRBJ1-2	-	once	CASKQTGDWYGYTF	TGTGCCAGCAAGCAAACCGGGGACTGGTATGGCTACACCTTC
TRBV5-1	TRBJ1-1	TRBD1	-	CASSLGDRGIKAFF	TGCGCCAGCAGCTTGGGAGACAGGGGAATAAAAGCTTTCTTT
TRBV2	TRBJ1-5	TRBD1	-	CASRKGQGSNYQPQHF	TGTGCCAGCAGGAAGGGACAGGGGTCCAATTATCAGCCCCAGCATTTT
TRBV7-2	TRBJ2-2	TRBD1	few	CASSARTGTNTGELFF	TGTGCCAGCAGCGCCCGGACAGGGACGAACACCGGGGAGCTGTTTTTT
TRBV12-5	TRBJ2-7	-	-	CASASSGLSGTYEQYF	TGTGCTAGTGCTTCGAGCGGACTATCCGGGACCTACGAGCAGTACTTC
TRBV7-2	TRBJ2-7	TRBD1	-	CATRTGIPEGYF	TGTGCCACTCGGACAGGGATACCCGAGGGGTACTTC
TRBV7-9	TRBJ1-1	TRBD1	-	CASSPTGDTEAFF	TGTGCCAGCAGCCCGACAGGGGACACTGAAGCTTTCTTT
TRBV9	TRBJ2-2	-	-	CASSQVARTSAGELFF	TGTGCCAGCAGCCAAGTAGCTAGGACTTCGGCCGGGGAGCTGTTTTTT
TRBV6-1	TRBJ1-1	-	-	CASSEAGGLYTEAFF	TGTGCCAGCAGTGAGGCGGGGGGCCTGTACACTGAAGCTTTCTTT
TRBV10-1	TRBJ2-5	TRBD2	once	CASSFRSGGEKVQETQYF	TGCGCCAGCAGTTTTAGAAGCGGGGGGGAGAAGGTCCAAGAGACCCAGTACTTC
TRBV2	TRBJ2-7	TRBD1	-	CASGGTGAYEQYF	TGTGCCAGCGGCGGGACAGGGGCCTACGAGCAGTACTTC
TRBV7-9	TRBJ1-5	-	-	CASSAPPGNQPQHF	TGTGCCAGCAGCGCCCCTCCGGGGAATCAGCCCCAGCATTTT
TRBV29-1	TRBJ2-1	-	-	CSVATMGGGEQFF	TGCAGCGTGGCTACGATGGGGGGTGGCGAGCAGTTCTTC
TRBV6-6	TRBJ1-2	-	-	CASSVKLNGLGYGYTF	TGTGCCAGCAGTGTTAAGCTTAATGGGCTCGGCTATGGCTACACCTTC
TRBV20-1	TRBJ2-7	-	-	CSAPTHYEQYF	TGCAGTGCACCAACTCACTACGAGCAGTACTTC
TRBV6-1	TRBJ1-5	-	-	CASVGQNSNQPQHF	TGTGCCAGTGTGGGGCAAAATAGCAATCAGCCCCAGCATTTT
TRBV30	TRBJ2-1	-	-	CAWSVRGLRYNEQFF	TGTGCCTGGAGTGTACGAGGGCTTCGCTACAATGAGCAGTTCTTC
TRBV19	TRBJ1-4	-	-	CASGWGGEGREKLFF	TGTGCCAGTGGATGGGGAGGGGAGGGTAGAGAAAAACTGTTTTTT
TRBV29-1	TRBJ2-7	-	-	CSVEEDSRPYEQYF	TGCAGCGTTGAGGAGGACAGCCGACCCTACGAGCAGTACTTC
TRBV7-2	TRBJ2-7	TRBD1	few	CASSSEQGVQYEQYF	TGTGCCAGCAGCTCAGAACAGGGGGTTCAGTATGAGCAGTACTTC
TRBV5-6	TRBJ1-2	-	-	CASSLGGSVYGYTF	TGTGCCAGCAGCTTGGGAGGCAGCGTCTATGGCTACACCTTC
TRBV7-2	TRBJ1-5	-	-	CASRGGGERNQPQHF	TGTGCCAGCAGGGGGGGAGGGGAGAGGAATCAGCCCCAGCATTTT
TRBV5-1	TRBJ2-2	-	once	CASSLALATARNTGELFF	TGCGCCAGCAGCTTGGCACTTGCGACAGCACGTAACACCGGGGAGCTGTTTTTT
TRBV4-3	TRBJ2-5	TRBD1	-	CASSQRSRQGASTQYF	TGCGCCAGCAGCCAAAGGAGCCGACAGGGGGCGTCGACCCAGTACTTC
TRBV5-1	TRBJ1-4	TRBD1	-	CASSLRPTGQGSEKLFF	TGCGCCAGCAGCTTGCGGCCGACAGGGCAGGGGAGTGAAAAACTGTTTTTT